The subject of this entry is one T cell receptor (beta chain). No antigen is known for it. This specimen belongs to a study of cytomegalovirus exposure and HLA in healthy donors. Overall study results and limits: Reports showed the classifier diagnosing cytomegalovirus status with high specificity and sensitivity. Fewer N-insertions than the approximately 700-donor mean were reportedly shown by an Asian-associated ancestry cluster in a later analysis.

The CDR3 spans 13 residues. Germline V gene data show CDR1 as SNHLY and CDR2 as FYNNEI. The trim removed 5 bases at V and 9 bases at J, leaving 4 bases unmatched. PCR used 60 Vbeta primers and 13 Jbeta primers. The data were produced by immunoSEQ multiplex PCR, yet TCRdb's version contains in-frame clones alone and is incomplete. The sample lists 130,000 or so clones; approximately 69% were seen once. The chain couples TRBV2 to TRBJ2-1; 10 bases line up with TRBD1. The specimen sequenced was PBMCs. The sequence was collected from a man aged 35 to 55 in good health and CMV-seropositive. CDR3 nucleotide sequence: TGTGCCAGCAGTCGACAGGGGGCCAGTGAGCAGTTCTTC. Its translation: CASSRQGASEQFF.